A single sample gave rise to the 16 T cell receptor beta chains below, sequenced in a study of read filtering for tumor transcriptome and immune sequencing. Molecular barcoded adaptors covering alpha/delta and beta/gamma chains were used on approximately 440 ng RNA. TCRdb fed the reads into MiXCR, producing one record per CDR3 protein. The sample carries about 86,000 distinct CDR3 sequences, 9% to 15% recorded once. Sequenced input: a population of CD138-negative cells sorted from bone marrow. Every receptor here comes from a donor aged 40 or over with multiple myeloma.

Many counts were recorded for this clonotype. The V call is TRBV6-6, the J call TRBJ2-7; D might be TRBD1 or TRBD2, each matching 5 bases. The germline V gene has CDR1 MNHNY and CDR2 SVGAGI (reference sequence). This CDR3 spans 15 amino acids. V shed 2 bases and J shed 2 bases, with 13 bases lying between them. The DNA of the CDR3 is TGTGCCAGCAGTTACCGGGGACGTAACACCTACGAGCAGTACTTC. It specifies CASSYRGRNTYEQYF.

This clonotype has a count of ten or more. The chain has TRBV7-2 and TRBJ2-2; weak D call: TRBD2 (6 bases). Germline loops: CDR1 SGHTA, CDR2 FQGNSA. The CDR3 loop spans 15 amino acids. Trimming took off 1 base at V and 3 bases at J, with 9 bases between the two ends. Here the CDR3 DNA reads TGTGCCAGCAGCTTAGGCACTAGCTACACCGGGGAGCTGTTTTTT. It specifies CASSLGTSYTGELFF.

This clonotype has a count of ten or more. V and J are TRBV27 and TRBJ2-1; maybe TRBD1 (6 bases). The CDR3 totals 14 residues. V lost 3 bases and J lost 4, with 10 bases in between. Germline-derived CDR1 and CDR2 are MNHEY and SMNVEV (reference sequence). The CDR3 DNA reads TGTGCCAGCAGTTTGGGGGCTCTATACAATGAGCAGTTCTTC. Translated: CASSLGALYNEQFF.

This clonotype occurred a few times. V is TRBV7-6 and J is TRBJ2-7; the D gene is possibly TRBD1 (5 bases). With 3 bases removed from V and 0 bases from J, the gap between germline ends came to 18 bases. This CDR3 is built from 17 residues. Germline CDR1 reads SGHVS; CDR2 reads FNYEAQ. The CDR3 DNA reads TGTGCCAGCAGCTTGGGCTCCCCGACAGCCGCCTCCTACGAGCAGTACTTC. Translating it yields CASSLGSPTAASYEQYF.

This clonotype occurred many times. The chain employs TRBV20-1 and TRBJ1-5; D is ambiguous. Per the germline V gene, CDR1 is DFQATT and CDR2 is SNEGSKA (reference sequence). V was pared by 3 bases and J by 3 bases, with 9 bases between. The CDR3 totals 13 residues. In DNA form, the CDR3 reads TGCAGTGCTAGCAGGTCCGACAATCAGCCCCAGCATTTT. It is translated as CSASRSDNQPQHF.

The chain links TRBV3-1 to TRBJ1-1; 7 bases agree with TRBD1. Germline values: CDR1 LGHDT, CDR2 YNNKEL (reference sequence). The V and J ends lost 4 bases and 4 bases, in that order; junction bases with no gene match: 6. The CDR3 has 14 amino acids. The CDR3: CASSRDRVVTEAFF. CDR3 nucleotide sequence: TGTGCCAGCAGCCGAGACAGGGTGGTCACTGAAGCTTTCTTT. Full variable domain (rest looked up from reference TRBV3-1 and TRBJ1-1): DTAVSQTPKYLVTQMGNDKSIKCEQNLGHDTMYWYKQDSKKFLKIMFSYNNKELIINETVPNRFSPKSPDKAHLNLHINSLELGDSAVYFCASSRDRVVTEAFFGQGTRLTVV.

At least ten counts were recorded for this clonotype. V is TRBV11-3 and J is TRBJ2-1, with 8 positions matching TRBD1. Losses at the gene ends were 5 bases for V and 4 bases for J; bases not matched to a gene: 10. The CDR3 extends over 16 amino acids. Germline V gene lookup returns CDR1 SGHNT and CDR2 YENEEA. The CDR3 loop is CASSLTSGTGYNEQFF. The CDR3, as DNA: TGTGCCAGCAGCCTCACATCCGGGACAGGTTACAATGAGCAGTTCTTC.

This rearrangement joins TRBV5-1 to TRBJ2-3; D tentatively fits TRBD1 or TRBD2 (5 bases each). V shed 0 bases and J shed 9 bases, with 17 bases lying between them. CDR1 is SGHRS, CDR2 YFSETQ, per germline. The CDR3 has 15 amino acids. CDR3 DNA sequence: TGCGCCAGCAGCTTGGAAAGGAGGCAGGGCAGCACGCAGTATTTT. Encoded protein: CASSLERRQGSTQYF.

This clonotype was recorded at least ten times. The rearrangement joins TRBV20-1 to TRBJ2-7, with unresolved D. CDR1 is DFQATT and CDR2 is SNEGSKA in the germline V gene (reference sequence). This CDR3 comprises 14 residues. V shed 6 bases and J shed 3 bases, with 18 bases lying between them. This CDR3 reads CSAQKVQALYEQYF. CDR3 in DNA: TGCAGTGCACAGAAGGTCCAGGCCCTCTACGAGCAGTACTTC.

This clonotype was picked up many times. This chain links TRBV3-1 with TRBJ2-5, with 11 bases lining up with TRBD2. After removal of 1 base from V and 4 bases from J, the junction contained 2 bases not matched to a gene. CDR3 length: 15 amino acids. Germline V gene lookup returns CDR1 LGHDT and CDR2 YNNKEL (reference sequence). In DNA form, the CDR3 reads TGTGCCAGCAGCCAAGGTACTAGCGGGAGAGAGACCCAGTACTTC. Protein: CASSQGTSGRETQYF.

This clonotype was seen at least ten times. This chain connects TRBV29-1 to TRBJ1-5, with 8 bases fitting TRBD1. The CDR3 runs 13 residues. J gave up 5 bases and V 7 bases, and 7 bases lay outside the gene matches. Germline-derived CDR1 and CDR2 are SQVTM and ANQGSEA. In DNA form, the CDR3 reads TGCAGCGCAGGGACAGGACGGGATCAGCCCCAGCATTTT. Translated: CSAGTGRDQPQHF.

This clonotype was observed at least ten times. The gene calls are TRBV5-4 and TRBJ2-1; 12 bases are shared with TRBD2. J was trimmed by 3 bases and V by 1 base; bases with no gene match: 2. Germline-derived CDR1 and CDR2 are SGHNT and YYREEE (reference sequence). CDR3 length: 16 amino acids. The CDR3 protein is CASSLLAGGYYNEQFF. In nucleotides, the CDR3 is TGTGCCAGCAGCTTGCTAGCGGGAGGGTACTACAATGAGCAGTTCTTC.

This clonotype occurred many times. The chain employs TRBV7-9 and TRBJ1-5, with D perhaps TRBD1 (5 bases). V gave up 5 bases and J gave up 5 bases, with 10 bases separating them. The CDR3 is 13 amino acids. Germline V lookup: CDR1 SEHNR, CDR2 FQNEAQ (reference sequence). CDR3 amino acids: CASSPGLYQPQHF. DNA for the CDR3: TGTGCCAGCAGCCCGGGACTTTATCAGCCCCAGCATTTT.

This clonotype was found a few times. This may be a read error: a much more frequent sequence differs by one nucleotide. The V gene is TRBV2, the J gene TRBJ2-1; no clear D gene. CDR1 and CDR2 (germline): SNHLY, FYNNEI. The CDR3 is made up of 14 amino acids. V was shortened by 5 bases and J by 3 bases, with 11 bases between the two germline ends. DNA of the CDR3: TGTGCCAGCAGTATAGACTGGGGCTACAATGAGCAGTTCTTC. Translating gives CASSIDWGYNEQFF.

The J gene is TRBJ2-7, the V gene TRBV3-1, with TRBD1 matching 8 bases. Germline-derived CDR1 and CDR2 are LGHDT and YNNKEL (reference sequence). The CDR3 sequence is 15 residues long. Trimming cost V 1 base and J 4 bases; bases outside gene matches: 6. CDR3 region: CASSQGPGGVYEQYF. CDR3 in DNA: TGTGCCAGCAGCCAAGGGCCAGGGGGCGTATACGAGCAGTACTTC.

The gene calls are TRBV28 and TRBJ1-2; D remains unclear. Germline V lookup: CDR1 MDHEN, CDR2 SYDVKM. This CDR3 has 13 amino acids. The V end lost 4 bases, the J end lost 1 base, and 7 bases lay between the germline ends. The CDR3 DNA sequence: TGTGCCAGCAGTTCCGGGGATAACTATGGCTACACCTTC. The encoded protein is CASSSGDNYGYTF.